Listed here are 10 T cell receptor beta chains from one sample, sequenced in a study of response to subunit inactivated influenza vaccine. MiXCR was run by TCRdb on the RT-PCR reads, yielding one entry per CDR3 protein. The sample carries a few hundred thousand distinct CDR3 sequences, around 20% recorded once. The specimen was PBMCs from blood, collected less than 22 months after vaccination. The receptors stem from a man between 50 and 69 years old who received an inactivated influenza vaccine.

This clonotype was seen more than once but under ten times. This sequence joins TRBV28 and TRBJ2-7; perhaps TRBD2 as D (6 bases). V dropped 3 bases and J dropped 2 bases, with 17 bases sitting between them. Germline CDR1 MDHEN, CDR2 SYDVKM. The CDR3 covers 16 residues. This CDR3 reads CASSLYIQRATYEQYF. CDR3 coding DNA: TGTGCCAGCAGTTTGTATATCCAGCGGGCGACCTACGAGCAGTACTTC.

The sample holds a few counts of this clonotype. The chain couples TRBV4-3 to TRBJ2-5, with D unclear. The germline V gene has CDR1 LGHNA and CDR2 YSLEER. The CDR3 sequence is 13 residues long. V lost 0 bases, J lost 5 bases, and 7 bases lay in between. CDR3 sequence: CASSQDFRETQYF. The CDR3 region has the DNA TGCGCCAGCAGCCAAGATTTCAGGGAGACCCAGTACTTC.

The J gene is TRBJ2-1, the V gene TRBV29-1, with 9 positions matching TRBD2. CDR3 length: 16 amino acids. Germline CDR1 is SQVTM and CDR2 is ANQGSEA. The V and J ends lost 4 bases and 2 bases, in that order; junction bases with no gene match: 9. The CDR3 region has the DNA TGCAGCGTTGCTAGCGGGAACGTGTTCCCCTACAATGAGCAGTTCTTC. It yields the protein CSVASGNVFPYNEQFF.

This rearrangement joins TRBV29-1 to TRBJ2-4; 9 bases match TRBD1. From germline, CDR1 is SQVTM and CDR2 ANQGSEA. The junction had 9 bases not matched to a gene; V was cut back by 4 bases and J by 11 bases. The CDR3 loop spans 13 amino acids. The CDR3 nucleotides read TGCAGCGTTGGAGCCGGGACAGGGATGTTTCAGTACTTC. It specifies CSVGAGTGMFQYF.

The rearrangement links TRBV7-8 to TRBJ1-1; D is perhaps TRBD1 (6 bases). The CDR3 loop spans 13 amino acids. Germline assignment: CDR1 SGHVS and CDR2 FQNEAQ. The ends were cut back, 1 base at V and 11 bases at J, with 14 bases in the middle. CDR3 region: CASSLDSGARAFF. Here the CDR3 DNA reads TGTGCCAGCAGCTTAGACTCAGGGGCACGGGCTTTCTTT.

The gene calls are TRBV7-2 and TRBJ2-7; D possibly corresponds to TRBD1 (7 bases). Germline V gene data show CDR1 as SGHTA and CDR2 as FQGNSA. V dropped 4 bases and J dropped 4 bases, with 17 bases sitting between them. The CDR3 is 15 amino acids. The CDR3 coding sequence is TGTGCCAGCAGCTCCAGGAGGGACAGCGGATACGAGCAGTACTTC. Protein sequence: CASSSRRDSGYEQYF.

The chain links TRBV2 to TRBJ1-5; 11 bases are a match to TRBD1. Losses at the gene ends were 4 bases for V and 7 bases for J; bases not matched to a gene: 3. The germline gives CDR1 SNHLY, CDR2 FYNNEI. This CDR3 comprises 14 residues. The CDR3 spells CASSAGTGGQPQHF. The CDR3 DNA sequence: TGTGCCAGCAGTGCGGGGACAGGGGGGCAGCCCCAGCATTTT.

This clonotype has ten or more counts. The chain couples TRBV12-3 or TRBV12-4 to TRBJ1-1, with D possibly matching TRBD1 (5 bases). V dropped 6 bases and J dropped 0 bases, with 14 bases sitting between them. CDR3 length equals 15 residues. The CDR3 reads CASRSNQGLNTEAFF. CDR3 nucleotide sequence: TGTGCCAGCAGATCCAACCAGGGTTTGAACACTGAAGCTTTCTTT.

This clonotype was counted between two and nine times. The gene calls are TRBV21-1 and TRBJ2-6; the table's D call of TRBD2 was not tested on the DNA. TRBV21-1 represents a pseudogene. The length of the CDR3 is 16 residues. CDR3 sequence (DNA): TGTGCCAGCAGCCGCTCGGTACTATCTGGGGCCAACGTCCTGACTTTC. This translates into CASSRSVLSGANVLTF.

This clonotype turned up a few times. V usage is TRBV2 and J usage is TRBJ1-2, with 12 bases identical to TRBD1. The CDR3 is 16 residues long. The junction had 9 bases not matched to a gene; V was cut back by 6 bases and J by 4 bases. Germline values: CDR1 SNHLY, CDR2 FYNNEI. The CDR3 bases are TGTGCCAGCAGGCCCGGGACAGGGGGCAACCTCTATGGCTACACCTTC. It specifies CASRPGTGGNLYGYTF.